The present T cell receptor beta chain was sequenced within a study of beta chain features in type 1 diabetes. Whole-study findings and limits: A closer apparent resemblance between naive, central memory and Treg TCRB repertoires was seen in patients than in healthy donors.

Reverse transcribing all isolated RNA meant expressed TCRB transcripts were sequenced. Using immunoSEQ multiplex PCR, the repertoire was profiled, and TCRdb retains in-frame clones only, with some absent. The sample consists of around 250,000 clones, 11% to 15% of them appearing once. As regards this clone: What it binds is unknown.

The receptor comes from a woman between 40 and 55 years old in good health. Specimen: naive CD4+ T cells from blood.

The CDR3: CSAWDRGSNQPQHF. The CDR3 bases are TGCAGCGCTTGGGACAGGGGTTCCAATCAGCCCCAGCATTTT. The chain couples TRBV29-1 to TRBJ1-5; 10 bases match TRBD1. CDR1 is SQVTM, CDR2 ANQGSEA, per germline. Trimming took 7 bases from V and 3 from J; bases not matched to a gene: 6. The CDR3 contains 14 residues.